At least ten counts were recorded for the clone carrying this T cell receptor (beta chain). This specimen comes from a study of T-cell reconstitution after alpha-beta-depleted transplantation in children. Germline trimming cut 5 bases from V and 0 bases from J; bases unmatched to any gene: 4. This CDR3 has 15 amino acids. Germline V gives CDR1 SEHNR, CDR2 FQNEAQ (reference sequence). The authors prepared the TCRbeta library with unique molecular identifiers. From the PCR reads, TCRdb called clonotypes with MiXCR, one entry per CDR3 protein. The table records 170,000 or so distinct CDR3 sequences, around 6.8% of them present only once.

The sample consisted of PBMCs from the stem cell graft donor, taken from the stem cell graft. This receptor was identified in a human donor who donated a stem cell graft to a child with Wiskott-Aldrich syndrome. The chain is built from TRBV7-9 and TRBJ1-2; 9 bases fit TRBD1. The CDR3: CASSPWDRANYGYTF. The DNA for the CDR3 is TGTGCCAGCAGCCCCTGGGACAGGGCTAACTATGGCTACACCTTC.